The 31 T cell receptor beta chains presented below share a single source sample, sequenced in a study of T cells in Graves' hyperthyroidism and ophthalmopathy. There were TCR beta CDR3 regions amplified from RNA transcripts. TCR CDR3 underwent first-round RT-PCR with the HTBI primer set. TCRdb called the multiplex PCR reads again in MiXCR, with one record for every CDR3 protein. The data show 600,000 or so distinct CDR3 sequences, 15% to 20% seen once. The sequenced material came from blood. These receptors originate from a woman in her thirties with Graves' hyperthyroidism.

This clonotype was detected many times. The rearrangement links TRBV27 to TRBJ2-2, with D perhaps TRBD1 (5 bases). Germline V gene sequence: CDR1 MNHEY, CDR2 SMNVEV (reference sequence). V lost 1 base and J 0 bases, leaving 15 bases between the germline ends. The CDR3 runs to 18 residues. As DNA, the CDR3 is TGTGCCAGCAGTTTATGGGGCGGACCAAACCCGAACACCGGGGAGCTGTTTTTT. Protein sequence: CASSLWGGPNPNTGELFF.

A note on this clonotype: A much larger clone lies one base from this, so it may be a read error. The J gene is TRBJ1-1, the V gene TRBV11-2, with D possibly being TRBD1 (6 bases). CDR1 and CDR2 (germline): SGHAT, FQNNGV. The CDR3 contains 13 residues. The CDR3 here is CVSSSQGPTEAFF. The CDR3 DNA reads TGTGTCAGCAGCTCACAGGGACCCACTGAAGCTTTCTTT.

In the case of this clonotype: This may arise from a read error, as a much more abundant clone is one base away. V is TRBV18 and J is TRBJ1-1; D gene unclear. Germline CDR1 and CDR2: KGHSH and LQKENI. The CDR3 covers 14 residues. CDR3 coding DNA: TGTGCCTGCTCCCCAACTCCAGGGAACACTGAAGCTTTCTTT. Translated, it gives CACSPTPGNTEAFF.

This clonotype was picked up a small number of times. The chain links TRBV28 to TRBJ2-5; D may be TRBD1 (6 bases). Deletions cut 6 bases from V and 5 bases from J, with 13 bases between. CDR1 is MDHEN, CDR2 SYDVKM, per germline. There are 13 residues in the CDR3. The CDR3 coding sequence is TGTGCCAGCAGCACAACAGGGTATGAGACCCAGTACTTC. Translation gives CASSTTGYETQYF. Full variable domain (missing parts from reference TRBV28 and TRBJ2-5): DVKVTQSSRYLVKRTGEKVFLECVQDMDHENMFWYRQDPGLGLRLIYFSYDVKMKEKGDIPEGYSVSREKKERFSLILESASTNQTSMYLCASSTTGYETQYFGPGTRLLVL.

This clonotype was recorded many times. The V call is TRBV24-1, the J call TRBJ2-2; 7 positions agree with TRBD2. The CDR3 totals 12 residues. From germline, CDR1 is KGHDR and CDR2 SFDVKD. V shed 9 bases, J shed 7 bases, and the junction held 4 bases outside the gene matches. The CDR3: CATGEGLGELFF. The CDR3 region has the DNA TGTGCCACCGGGGAGGGACTCGGGGAGCTGTTTTTT.

This chain connects TRBV5-4 to TRBJ2-3, with D possibly called TRBD1 or TRBD2 (8 bases each). The CDR3 runs to 14 residues. Trimming pared 6 bases from V and 9 bases from J, leaving 20 bases between. Germline V gene data show CDR1 as SGHNT and CDR2 as YYREEE (reference sequence). The CDR3: CASIQGAGGGTQYF. The CDR3 DNA is TGTGCCAGCATCCAGGGGGCGGGAGGCGGGACGCAGTATTTT.

There are many counts of this clonotype. The V gene is TRBV6-2 or TRBV6-3, the J gene TRBJ1-5, with D hard to call. V lost 5 bases and J lost 0, with 17 bases in between. This CDR3 has 17 residues. Germline V gives CDR1 MNHEY, CDR2 SVGEGT. Here the CDR3 DNA reads TGTGCCAGCAGTCCCATCATCCACCGCCGTAGCAATCAGCCCCAGCATTTT. This codes for CASSPIIHRRSNQPQHF.

This clonotype showed up many times. J is TRBJ2-2 and V is TRBV7-2; no clear D gene. This CDR3 is built from 14 residues. Germline V CDR1 and CDR2: SGHTA, FQGNSA. V was cut by 6 bases and J by 4 bases, with 12 bases left in between. The CDR3 DNA reads TGTGCCAGCAGTTCAGCGCAGGTCACCGGGGAGCTGTTTTTT. It yields the protein CASSSAQVTGELFF.

The chain uses TRBV9 and TRBJ2-3; either TRBD1 or TRBD2 may supply D (5 bases each). V dropped 4 bases and J dropped 2 bases, with 11 bases sitting between them. Germline V gene sequence: CDR1 SGDLS, CDR2 YYNGEE. The CDR3 length is 14 residues. The CDR3 sequence: CASSPLGVTDTQYF. The CDR3, as DNA: TGTGCCAGCAGCCCACTAGGGGTCACAGATACGCAGTATTTT.

V and J are TRBV7-2 and TRBJ1-2; 8 bases align to TRBD1. The CDR3 covers 16 residues. Germline lookup yields CDR1 SGHTA and CDR2 FQGNSA. J lost 5 bases, V lost 1 base, and 9 bases had no gene match. The CDR3 spells CASSLVTGGNSYGYTF. The CDR3 DNA sequence: TGTGCCAGCAGCTTAGTAACAGGGGGTAACTCATATGGCTACACCTTC.

This clonotype was counted ten times or more. This chain links TRBV2 with TRBJ2-3; 11 positions agree with TRBD2. V dropped 3 bases and J dropped 1; count of bases not matched to a gene: 6. The germline V gene has CDR1 SNHLY and CDR2 FYNNEI. CDR3 length: 17 residues. The CDR3 coding sequence is TGTGCCAGCAGTGAGGGGGGACTAGCGGATCGCACAGATACGCAGTATTTT. It is translated as CASSEGGLADRTDTQYF.

Only a few counts were recorded for this clonotype. The CDR3 sequence: CASSLGVASGRLFEQFF. CDR3 bases: TGTGCCAGCAGCTTAGGAGTGGCTAGCGGGAGACTATTCGAGCAGTTCTTC. The rearrangement joins TRBV7-8 to TRBJ2-1; 10 positions agree with TRBD2. The CDR3 has 17 amino acids. Trimming at V came to 1 base and at J to 10 bases, leaving 13 bases not matched to a gene. Germline assignment: CDR1 SGHVS and CDR2 FQNEAQ.

This chain connects TRBV10-3 to TRBJ2-2; no clear D gene. The CDR3 is 14 residues long. The germline V and J ends were trimmed by 6 bases and 1 base, with 9 bases remaining between them. Germline CDR1 ENHRY, CDR2 SYGVKD. CDR3 region: CAIRVVGNTGELFF. CDR3 bases: TGTGCCATCAGAGTCGTCGGGAACACCGGGGAGCTGTTTTTT.

This clonotype occurred a few times. The chain couples TRBV6-1 to TRBJ1-1, with 9 bases matching TRBD1. This CDR3 is 13 amino acids long. CDR1 is MNHNS and CDR2 is SASEGT in the germline V gene. The CDR3 coding sequence is TGTGTCTCCAGAAGGGACAGGGCAGCTGAAGCTTTCTTT. Translated, it gives CVSRRDRAAEAFF.

This chain connects TRBV10-3 to TRBJ1-1; 10 bases fit TRBD1. There are 19 residues in the CDR3. The germline gives CDR1 ENHRY, CDR2 SYGVKD. V was pared by 4 bases and J by 1 base, with 15 bases of the junction left unmatched. The CDR3 DNA reads TGTGCCATCAGTGCCTCTATCGCAGGGACAGGGGATCGGAACACTGAAGCTTTCTTT. It is translated as CAISASIAGTGDRNTEAFF.

The chain employs TRBV9 and TRBJ2-2; D perhaps matches TRBD1 (5 bases). Trimming stripped 0 bases from V and 4 bases from J, with 10 bases between. There are 15 residues in the CDR3. CDR1 and CDR2 from the germline V gene are SGDLS and YYNGEE. For the CDR3, the DNA is TGTGCCAGCAGCGTAGATGGGGCAGGCACCGGGGAGCTGTTTTTT. Encoded protein: CASSVDGAGTGELFF.

This clonotype was observed many times. V usage is TRBV28 and J usage is TRBJ2-1; 10 nucleotides line up with TRBD2. V was clipped by 5 bases and J by 8 bases; unmatched bases: 9. The CDR3 has 15 amino acids. CDR1 and CDR2 (germline): MDHEN, SYDVKM. The CDR3 DNA reads TGTGCCAGCAGTCCCATAGCGGGAGGTGTTGATGAGCAGTTCTTC. Protein sequence: CASSPIAGGVDEQFF.

This clonotype was recorded a few times. This sequence joins TRBV6-4 and TRBJ2-7, with D hard to call. The CDR3 is made up of 15 amino acids. Trimming removed 2 bases from V and 3 bases from J, with 14 bases in between. Germline V gene lookup returns CDR1 MRHNA and CDR2 SNTAGT. CDR3: CASSDPLPAGYEQYF. The CDR3 DNA follows: TGTGCCAGCAGTGACCCACTCCCGGCTGGCTACGAGCAGTACTTC.

The chain is built from TRBV20-1 and TRBJ1-2, with 7 bases lining up with TRBD1. Germline CDR1 DFQATT, CDR2 SNEGSKA (reference sequence). The V segment lost 4 bases and the J segment 5 bases; nucleotides outside the gene matches: 13. There are 15 residues in the CDR3. The CDR3 protein is CSATPMRGQSYGYTF. The CDR3 region has the DNA TGCAGTGCTACCCCTATGAGGGGACAGTCGTATGGCTACACCTTC.

This chain joins TRBV24-1 and TRBJ2-3; D call uncertain. The CDR3 length is 11 residues. Germline CDR1 is KGHDR and CDR2 is SFDVKD. V shed 6 bases and J shed 7 bases, with 7 bases lying between them. The CDR3 loop reads CATSTANTQYF. Here the CDR3 DNA reads TGTGCCACCAGTACGGCCAATACGCAGTATTTT.

This clonotype was counted between two and nine times. A much bigger clone sits one base away, suggesting this may be a read error. V is TRBV9 and J is TRBJ2-1; D unresolved. Germline loops: CDR1 SGDLS, CDR2 YYNGEE. CDR3 length equals 13 residues. Deletions cut 3 bases from V and 0 bases from J, with 4 bases between. The CDR3, as DNA: TGTGCCAGCAGCGGGAACTCCTACAATGAGCAGTTCTTC. This sequence encodes CASSGNSYNEQFF. Based on the CDR3 plus reference TRBV9 and TRBJ2-1, the full variable domain is DSGVTQTPKHLITATGQRVTLRCSPRSGDLSVYWYQQSLDQGLQFLIQYYNGEERAKGNILERFSAQQFPDLHSELNLSSLELGDSALYFCASSGNSYNEQFFGPGTRLTVL.

This clonotype was counted between two and nine times. This sequence joins TRBV4-1 and TRBJ1-1; D is ambiguous. V was trimmed by 1 base and J by 0 bases, leaving 9 bases between them. Germline V gene lookup returns CDR1 MGHRA and CDR2 YSYEKL. CDR3 size: 15 residues. This CDR3 reads CASSQGGGMNTEAFF. The CDR3 DNA reads TGCGCCAGCAGCCAAGGTGGAGGTATGAACACTGAAGCTTTCTTT.

The sample holds many counts of this clonotype. V and J are TRBV6-5 and TRBJ2-5, with D perhaps matching TRBD1 (6 bases). The ends were cut back, 2 bases at V and 7 bases at J, with 20 bases in the middle. This CDR3 region has 16 residues. In germline, CDR1 is MNHEY, CDR2 SVGAGI. The CDR3 coding sequence is TGTGCCAGCAGTTACAAAGCGGCAGGGGCCCGGGGGACCCAGTACTTC. Translated: CASSYKAAGARGTQYF.

The chain couples TRBV20-1 to TRBJ1-4, with D perhaps matching TRBD1 (6 bases). The ends were cut back, 6 bases at V and 10 bases at J, with 12 bases in the middle. The V gene's germline CDR1 is DFQATT and CDR2 SNEGSKA (reference sequence). The CDR3 is 11 residues long. CDR3 coding DNA: TGCAGTGCCAAACAGGGCGGAAAACTGTTTTTT. Its translation: CSAKQGGKLFF.

This clonotype has only a few counts. The V and J genes are TRBV20-1 and TRBJ1-6; D is unresolved. Between the trimmed V and J ends, which lost 3 bases and 9 bases, there was a span of 12 bases. CDR3 size: 13 residues. Germline CDR1 and CDR2: DFQATT and SNEGSKA (reference sequence). CDR3 loop: CSASGVNVSPLHF. The CDR3 DNA sequence: TGCAGTGCTAGCGGGGTCAACGTTTCACCCCTCCACTTT.

The V and J genes are TRBV20-1 and TRBJ2-2; either TRBD1 or TRBD2 may fit D (5 bases each). The V gene's germline CDR1 is DFQATT and CDR2 SNEGSKA (reference sequence). CDR3 length equals 14 residues. V lost 1 base and J lost 5, with 11 bases in between. The CDR3 protein is CSARGRGSTGELFF. CDR3 coding DNA: TGCAGTGCTAGAGGTCGGGGCAGTACCGGGGAGCTGTTTTTT.

This clonotype was recorded many times. The chain combines TRBV2 with TRBJ2-2; TRBD2 matches at 7 bases. CDR3 size: 14 residues. CDR1 is SNHLY, CDR2 FYNNEI, per germline. V was pared by 7 bases and J by 7 bases, with 9 bases of the junction left unmatched. The CDR3 loop reads CASKRGRGGGELFF. The CDR3 bases are TGTGCCAGCAAACGCGGGAGAGGTGGCGGGGAGCTGTTTTTT.

In its sample, this clonotype was seen many times. This rearrangement joins TRBV27 to TRBJ2-1; D remains ambiguous. Germline V gives CDR1 MNHEY, CDR2 SMNVEV (reference sequence). This CDR3 region has 12 residues. V lost 11 bases and J 0 bases, leaving 8 bases between the germline ends. The chain's CDR3 is CAAGSSYNEQFF. For the CDR3, the DNA is TGTGCCGCAGGTAGCTCCTACAATGAGCAGTTCTTC.

The V and J genes are TRBV9 and TRBJ1-5; the match to TRBD1 covers 10 bases. The length of the CDR3 is 14 residues. The germline V gene has CDR1 SGDLS and CDR2 YYNGEE. J gave up 7 bases and V 3 bases, and 4 bases lay outside the gene matches. CDR3 sequence: CASSEGDRGQPQHF. CDR3 sequence (DNA): TGTGCCAGCAGCGAGGGGGACAGGGGCCAGCCCCAGCATTTT.

This clonotype has just a few counts. V gene TRBV29-1 combines with J gene TRBJ2-3; D not resolved. The CDR3 is 12 residues long. The germline CDR1 and CDR2 sequences are SQVTM and ANQGSEA. The V end was cut by 3 bases, the J end by 0 bases, with 4 bases between. The CDR3 DNA reads as TGCAGCGTTGACTATAGCACAGATACGCAGTATTTT. Its translation is CSVDYSTDTQYF.

This clonotype came up many times. This chain links TRBV7-2 with TRBJ2-7, with 9 bases identical to TRBD2. The junction had 12 bases not matched to a gene; V was cut back by 3 bases and J by 3 bases. Germline V gives CDR1 SGHTA, CDR2 FQGNSA. The CDR3 is 17 residues long. Here the CDR3 DNA reads TGTGCCAGCAGCTTCCTCTTAGCGGGAGTTCCTAACTACGAGCAGTACTTC. Protein product: CASSFLLAGVPNYEQYF.